This is a list of T cell receptor beta chains from one sample in a study of neurological immune-mediated disorders. In TCRdb, the 5' RACE reads were re-called with MiXCR into one record per CDR3 protein. The data contain approximately 19,000 distinct CDR3 sequences, 6% to 8% of them singletons. Input material: CD8+ T cells from blood. All receptors come from a woman in her thirties with HTLV-1-associated myelopathy (HAM/TSP). CDR3s include the opening cysteine and the closing phenylalanine or tryptophan. D genes are given only for firm matches. Size is stated for part of the rows, as once, few or many counts, or as a class when the clone is expanded.

clone_size: many
v_call: TRBV7-9
j_call: TRBJ2-7
d_call: -
cdr3_aa: CASSLAGTPYEQYF
cdr3_nt: TGTGCCAGCAGCTTAGCGGGGACCCCATACGAGCAGTACTTC

clone_size: many
v_call: TRBV2
j_call: TRBJ2-1
d_call: TRBD1
cdr3_aa: CASSEAVGQGLMDEQFF
cdr3_nt: TGTGCCAGCAGTGAAGCTGTAGGACAGGGGTTGATGGATGAGCAGTTCTTC

clone_size: many
v_call: TRBV7-2
j_call: TRBJ2-3
d_call: -
cdr3_aa: CASSFPWENQASTDTQYF
cdr3_nt: TGTGCCAGCAGCTTCCCCTGGGAGAACCAGGCTAGCACAGATACGCAGTATTTT

clone_size: many
v_call: TRBV10-3
j_call: TRBJ2-7
d_call: -
cdr3_aa: CAISGTNTRRPVTYEQYF
cdr3_nt: TGTGCCATCAGTGGAACAAACACCCGGAGGCCAGTCACCTACGAGCAGTACTTC

clone_size: many
v_call: TRBV7-9
j_call: TRBJ2-2
d_call: TRBD2
cdr3_aa: CASSFPWGGTGELFF
cdr3_nt: TGTGCCAGCAGCTTCCCCTGGGGGGGAACCGGGGAGCTGTTTTTT

clone_size: -
v_call: TRBV5-1
j_call: TRBJ2-3
d_call: -
cdr3_aa: CASSLIIRDTQYF
cdr3_nt: TGCGCCAGCAGCCTCATAATCAGGGATACGCAGTATTTT

clone_size: many
v_call: TRBV12-3/TRBV12-4
j_call: TRBJ2-7
d_call: -
cdr3_aa: CASSLVSNYEQYF
cdr3_nt: TGTGCCAGCAGTTTAGTGAGTAATTACGAGCAGTACTTC

clone_size: many
v_call: TRBV10-1
j_call: TRBJ2-2
d_call: -
cdr3_aa: CASGDSGAGTGELFF
cdr3_nt: TGCGCCAGCGGGGACTCGGGGGCCGGCACCGGGGAGCTGTTTTTT

clone_size: many
v_call: TRBV12-3/TRBV12-4
j_call: TRBJ2-2
d_call: TRBD2
cdr3_aa: CASSERGGVGELFF
cdr3_nt: TGTGCCAGCAGCGAGCGGGGGGGCGTGGGGGAGCTGTTTTTT

clone_size: many
v_call: TRBV12-3/TRBV12-4
j_call: TRBJ1-1
d_call: -
cdr3_aa: CASSESTEAFF
cdr3_nt: TGTGCCAGCAGTGAGTCCACTGAAGCTTTCTTT

clone_size: many
v_call: TRBV20-1
j_call: TRBJ2-7
d_call: -
cdr3_aa: CSARDWITEQYF
cdr3_nt: TGCAGTGCTAGGGACTGGATAACTGAGCAGTACTTC

clone_size: once
v_call: TRBV7-9
j_call: TRBJ1-2
d_call: -
cdr3_aa: CTSSRTPSSGGYTF
cdr3_nt: TGTACCAGCAGCCGAACGCCTTCGTCAGGGGGCTACACCTTC

clone_size: many
v_call: TRBV6-1
j_call: TRBJ1-4
d_call: TRBD1
cdr3_aa: CASSRRGISTTNEKLFF
cdr3_nt: TGTGCCAGCAGCCGCAGGGGGATCTCGACAACTAATGAAAAACTGTTTTTT

clone_size: -
v_call: TRBV6-2/TRBV6-3
j_call: TRBJ1-2
d_call: -
cdr3_aa: CASSIRTADLAGYTF
cdr3_nt: TGTGCCAGCAGCATCCGGACAGCAGACCTGGCGGGCTACACCTTC

clone_size: many
v_call: TRBV4-1
j_call: TRBJ2-1
d_call: TRBD1
cdr3_aa: CASRSLGQGAYNEQFF
cdr3_nt: TGCGCCAGCAGGTCCTTGGGGCAGGGGGCCTACAATGAGCAGTTCTTC

clone_size: many
v_call: TRBV7-6
j_call: TRBJ1-6
d_call: -
cdr3_aa: CASSSGRADSPLHF
cdr3_nt: TGTGCCAGCAGCTCCGGACGGGCTGATTCACCCCTCCACTTT

clone_size: many
v_call: TRBV29-1
j_call: TRBJ1-1
d_call: -
cdr3_aa: CSVEESQGSLNTEAFF
cdr3_nt: TGCAGCGTTGAAGAAAGTCAGGGGTCCCTGAACACTGAAGCTTTCTTT

clone_size: few
v_call: TRBV30
j_call: TRBJ2-3
d_call: -
cdr3_aa: CAWSVAGDTQYF
cdr3_nt: TGTGCCTGGAGTGTTGCAGGGGATACGCAGTATTTT

clone_size: many
v_call: TRBV24-1
j_call: TRBJ2-1
d_call: TRBD1
cdr3_aa: CATSAGDSSYPYNEQFF
cdr3_nt: TGTGCCACCAGTGCCGGGGACAGCTCATACCCCTACAATGAGCAGTTCTTC

clone_size: many
v_call: TRBV6-4
j_call: TRBJ2-3
d_call: TRBD2
cdr3_aa: CASSDLPGGNTDTQYF
cdr3_nt: TGTGCCAGCAGTGACTTACCGGGGGGAAACACAGATACGCAGTATTTT

clone_size: many
v_call: TRBV7-3
j_call: TRBJ2-2
d_call: -
cdr3_aa: CASSLSVGELFF
cdr3_nt: TGTGCCAGCAGCTTATCTGTCGGGGAGCTGTTTTTT

clone_size: many
v_call: TRBV7-6
j_call: TRBJ2-7
d_call: -
cdr3_aa: CASSSSQGFDHEQYF
cdr3_nt: TGTGCCAGCAGCTCGTCACAGGGTTTTGACCACGAGCAGTACTTC

clone_size: many
v_call: TRBV7-6
j_call: TRBJ1-1
d_call: TRBD1
cdr3_aa: CASSLGTGGEAFF
cdr3_nt: TGTGCCAGCAGCTTAGGGACAGGAGGAGAAGCTTTCTTT

clone_size: many
v_call: TRBV25-1
j_call: TRBJ1-5
d_call: -
cdr3_aa: CASSESEGGQPQHF
cdr3_nt: TGTGCCAGCAGTGAATCGGAAGGGGGTCAGCCCCAGCATTTT

clone_size: many
v_call: TRBV29-1
j_call: TRBJ2-2
d_call: -
cdr3_aa: CSVEDPNTGELFF
cdr3_nt: TGCAGCGTTGAAGACCCGAACACCGGGGAGCTGTTTTTT

clone_size: many
v_call: TRBV27
j_call: TRBJ2-7
d_call: TRBD1
cdr3_aa: CASSHPGQGAYEQYF
cdr3_nt: TGTGCCAGCAGCCACCCAGGACAGGGTGCCTACGAGCAGTACTTC

clone_size: many
v_call: TRBV20-1
j_call: TRBJ2-1
d_call: -
cdr3_aa: CSALDRRDRSYNEQFF
cdr3_nt: TGCAGTGCCCTAGATAGGCGAGATCGCTCCTACAATGAGCAGTTCTTC

clone_size: many
v_call: TRBV20-1
j_call: TRBJ1-2
d_call: TRBD1
cdr3_aa: CSARDYRGTVNYGYTF
cdr3_nt: TGCAGTGCTAGAGACTACCGCGGGACAGTGAACTATGGCTACACCTTC

clone_size: many
v_call: TRBV3-1
j_call: TRBJ2-3
d_call: -
cdr3_aa: CASSRLTGFTDTQYF
cdr3_nt: TGTGCCAGCAGCCGGTTAACAGGGTTCACAGATACGCAGTATTTT

clone_size: many
v_call: TRBV9
j_call: TRBJ2-7
d_call: TRBD2
cdr3_aa: CASSVVSSGTSYEQYF
cdr3_nt: TGTGCCAGCAGCGTAGTGTCTAGCGGGACCTCCTACGAGCAGTACTTC

clone_size: many
v_call: TRBV7-6
j_call: TRBJ2-3
d_call: -
cdr3_aa: CASSSAGSGYLADTQYF
cdr3_nt: TGTGCCAGCAGCTCCGCGGGGAGCGGATACTTGGCAGATACGCAGTATTTT

clone_size: many
v_call: TRBV7-2
j_call: TRBJ1-2
d_call: TRBD1
cdr3_aa: CASSLSGTEFYGYTF
cdr3_nt: TGTGCCAGCAGCTTAAGCGGGACAGAGTTCTATGGCTACACCTTC

clone_size: many
v_call: TRBV7-6
j_call: TRBJ1-1
d_call: -
cdr3_aa: CASSLDGPMNTEAFF
cdr3_nt: TGTGCCAGCAGCTTAGACGGGCCTATGAACACTGAAGCTTTCTTT

clone_size: many
v_call: TRBV7-8
j_call: TRBJ2-3
d_call: TRBD2
cdr3_aa: CASSLKTSGGPTDTQYF
cdr3_nt: TGTGCCAGCAGCTTAAAGACTAGCGGGGGGCCCACAGATACGCAGTATTTT

clone_size: many
v_call: TRBV27
j_call: TRBJ1-6
d_call: TRBD1
cdr3_aa: CASSSMEEGGISPLHF
cdr3_nt: TGTGCCAGCAGTTCAATGGAGGAAGGGGGCATCTCACCCCTCCACTTT

clone_size: many
v_call: TRBV6-5
j_call: TRBJ2-2
d_call: -
cdr3_aa: CASSYSDITGELFF
cdr3_nt: TGTGCCAGCAGTTACTCAGATATCACCGGGGAGCTGTTTTTT

clone_size: many
v_call: TRBV20-1
j_call: TRBJ2-3
d_call: TRBD1
cdr3_aa: CSAREVLGGQSNVDTQYF
cdr3_nt: TGCAGTGCTAGAGAGGTCCTTGGGGGACAGTCGAATGTTGATACGCAGTATTTT

clone_size: many
v_call: TRBV5-6
j_call: TRBJ1-1
d_call: TRBD1
cdr3_aa: CASSLDRGGTEAFF
cdr3_nt: TGTGCCAGCAGCCTGGACAGGGGTGGCACTGAAGCTTTCTTT

clone_size: many
v_call: TRBV7-6
j_call: TRBJ2-7
d_call: TRBD1
cdr3_aa: CASSPNGQGGTYEQYF
cdr3_nt: TGTGCCAGCAGCCCGAACGGACAGGGGGGCACCTACGAGCAGTACTTC

clone_size: many
v_call: TRBV6-6
j_call: TRBJ2-7
d_call: -
cdr3_aa: CASNHPSYEQYF
cdr3_nt: TGTGCCAGCAACCACCCATCCTACGAGCAGTACTTC

clone_size: many
v_call: TRBV20-1
j_call: TRBJ1-6
d_call: TRBD1
cdr3_aa: CSAVDRAGAYNSPLHF
cdr3_nt: TGCAGTGCCGTCGACAGGGCAGGGGCCTATAATTCACCCCTCCACTTT

clone_size: many
v_call: TRBV9
j_call: TRBJ2-3
d_call: -
cdr3_aa: CASSGLTNEGSTDTQYF
cdr3_nt: TGTGCCAGCAGCGGACTCACGAATGAGGGGAGCACAGATACGCAGTATTTT

clone_size: many
v_call: TRBV6-2/TRBV6-3
j_call: TRBJ2-5
d_call: TRBD2
cdr3_aa: CASSALAGAETQYF
cdr3_nt: TGTGCCAGCAGTGCACTAGCGGGGGCAGAGACCCAGTACTTC

clone_size: -
v_call: TRBV4-1
j_call: TRBJ1-5
d_call: -
cdr3_aa: CASSQDPGQGNKPQHF
cdr3_nt: TGCGCCAGCAGCCAAGACCCAGGGCAAGGAAATAAGCCCCAGCATTTT

clone_size: many
v_call: TRBV9
j_call: TRBJ2-1
d_call: -
cdr3_aa: CASSVGKYPSYNEQFF
cdr3_nt: TGTGCCAGCAGCGTAGGAAAGTACCCCTCCTACAATGAGCAGTTCTTC

clone_size: medium-sized
v_call: TRBV20-1
j_call: TRBJ1-2
d_call: -
cdr3_aa: CSARVYGSNYGYTF
cdr3_nt: TGCAGTGCTAGAGTCTACGGTTCTAACTATGGCTACACCTTC

clone_size: many
v_call: TRBV19
j_call: TRBJ2-1
d_call: -
cdr3_aa: CASTWTGDSYNEQFF
cdr3_nt: TGTGCCAGTACCTGGACGGGCGACTCCTACAATGAGCAGTTCTTC

clone_size: many
v_call: TRBV9
j_call: TRBJ2-1
d_call: -
cdr3_aa: CASSGGASSYNEQFF
cdr3_nt: TGTGCCAGCAGCGGGGGGGCGAGCTCCTACAATGAGCAGTTCTTC

clone_size: many
v_call: TRBV20-1
j_call: TRBJ2-1
d_call: -
cdr3_aa: CSASSRSYNEQFF
cdr3_nt: TGCAGTGCTAGTAGTCGTTCCTACAATGAGCAGTTCTTC

clone_size: many
v_call: TRBV4-2
j_call: TRBJ2-1
d_call: -
cdr3_aa: CASSQDWSSNYNEQFF
cdr3_nt: TGTGCCAGCAGCCAAGATTGGAGTTCTAACTACAATGAGCAGTTCTTC

clone_size: many
v_call: TRBV6-6
j_call: TRBJ1-6
d_call: -
cdr3_aa: CASSYGPAGGGSPLHF
cdr3_nt: TGTGCCAGCAGTTATGGTCCCGCCGGGGGAGGATCACCCCTCCACTTT

clone_size: many
v_call: TRBV19
j_call: TRBJ2-2
d_call: -
cdr3_aa: CASRVASTGELFF
cdr3_nt: TGTGCCAGTAGGGTCGCGAGCACCGGGGAGCTGTTTTTT

clone_size: many
v_call: TRBV9
j_call: TRBJ2-7
d_call: TRBD2
cdr3_aa: CASSVEYGGSEQYF
cdr3_nt: TGTGCCAGCAGCGTAGAATACGGGGGGTCCGAGCAGTACTTC

clone_size: many
v_call: TRBV10-3
j_call: TRBJ1-3
d_call: TRBD1
cdr3_aa: CAISNGTGGNTIYF
cdr3_nt: TGTGCCATCAGTAACGGGACAGGAGGAAACACCATATATTTT

clone_size: many
v_call: TRBV6-5
j_call: TRBJ1-1
d_call: -
cdr3_aa: CASSTPYWTEAFF
cdr3_nt: TGTGCCAGCAGTACCCCGTATTGGACTGAAGCTTTCTTT

clone_size: many
v_call: TRBV7-9
j_call: TRBJ1-3
d_call: -
cdr3_aa: CASSYPSRGNTIYF
cdr3_nt: TGTGCCAGCAGCTACCCCAGCCGGGGAAACACCATATATTTT

clone_size: many
v_call: TRBV6-1
j_call: TRBJ1-4
d_call: -
cdr3_aa: CASSDGKGVEKLFF
cdr3_nt: TGTGCCAGCAGTGATGGGAAGGGGGTTGAAAAACTGTTTTTT

clone_size: many
v_call: TRBV20-1
j_call: TRBJ2-7
d_call: -
cdr3_aa: CSARGLSTYEQYF
cdr3_nt: TGCAGTGCTAGGGGCCTCAGTACCTACGAGCAGTACTTC